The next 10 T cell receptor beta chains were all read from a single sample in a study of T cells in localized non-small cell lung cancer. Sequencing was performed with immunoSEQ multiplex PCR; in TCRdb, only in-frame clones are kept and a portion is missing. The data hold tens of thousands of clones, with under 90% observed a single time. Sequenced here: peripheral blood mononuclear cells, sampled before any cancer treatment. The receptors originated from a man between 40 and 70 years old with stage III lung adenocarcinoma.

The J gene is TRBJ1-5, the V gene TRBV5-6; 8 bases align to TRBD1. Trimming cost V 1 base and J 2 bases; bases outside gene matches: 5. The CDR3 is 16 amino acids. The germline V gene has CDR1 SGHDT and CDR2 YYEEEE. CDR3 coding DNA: TGTGCCAGCAGCTTGACAGGGGGGATTGGCAATCAGCCCCAGCATTTT. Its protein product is CASSLTGGIGNQPQHF.

Written as DNA, the CDR3 is TGTGCCAGCATTCCTCAAGAGGGGGGAAAAGTCGAGCAGTACTTC. Its protein product is CASIPQEGGKVEQYF. The rearrangement joins TRBV6-1 to TRBJ2-7, with D possibly called TRBD1 or TRBD2 (6 bases each). The germline gives CDR1 MNHNS, CDR2 SASEGT. The CDR3 spans 15 residues. V was cut by 7 bases and J by 6 bases, with 22 bases left in between.

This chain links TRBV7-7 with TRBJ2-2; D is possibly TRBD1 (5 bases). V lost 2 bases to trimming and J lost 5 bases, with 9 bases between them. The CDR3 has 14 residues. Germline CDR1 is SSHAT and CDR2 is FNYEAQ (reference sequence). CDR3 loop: CASSLWGSTGELFF. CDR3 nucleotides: TGTGCCAGCAGCTTATGGGGCTCGACCGGGGAGCTGTTTTTT. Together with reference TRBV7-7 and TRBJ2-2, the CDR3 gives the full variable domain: GAGVSQSPRYKVTKRGQDVTLRCDPISSHATLYWYQQALGQGPEFLTYFNYEAQPDKSGLPSDRFSAERPEGSISTLTIQRTEQRDSAMYRCASSLWGSTGELFFGEGSRLTVL.

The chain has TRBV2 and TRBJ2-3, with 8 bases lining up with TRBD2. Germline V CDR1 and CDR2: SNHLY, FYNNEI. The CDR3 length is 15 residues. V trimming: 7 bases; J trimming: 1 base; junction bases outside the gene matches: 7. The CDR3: CASTREGLGTDTQYF. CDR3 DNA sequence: TGTGCCAGCACCCGGGAGGGGCTGGGCACAGATACGCAGTATTTT.

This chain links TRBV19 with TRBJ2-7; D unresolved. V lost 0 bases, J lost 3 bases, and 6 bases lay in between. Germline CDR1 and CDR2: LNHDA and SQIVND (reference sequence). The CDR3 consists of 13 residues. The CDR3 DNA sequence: TGTGCCAGTAGTATAGAGGGTAGCTACGAGCAGTACTTC. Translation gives CASSIEGSYEQYF.

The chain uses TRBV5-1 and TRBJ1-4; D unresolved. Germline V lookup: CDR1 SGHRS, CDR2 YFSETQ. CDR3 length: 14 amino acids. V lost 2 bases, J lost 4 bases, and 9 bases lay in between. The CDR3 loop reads CASSFGRLNEKLFF. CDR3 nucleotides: TGCGCCAGCAGCTTCGGACGGCTTAATGAAAAACTGTTTTTT.

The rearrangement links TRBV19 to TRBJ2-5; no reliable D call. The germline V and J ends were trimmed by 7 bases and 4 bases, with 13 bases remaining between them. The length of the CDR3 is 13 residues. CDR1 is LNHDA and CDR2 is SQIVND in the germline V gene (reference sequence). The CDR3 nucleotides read TGTGCCAGTATCCCGGGTGGTGGAGAGACCCAGTACTTC. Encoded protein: CASIPGGGETQYF.

The CDR3 is CASMGGGAYNEQFF. CDR3 coding DNA: TGTGCCAGCATGGGAGGCGGGGCCTACAATGAGCAGTTCTTC. The chain carries TRBV6-1 and TRBJ2-1; tentative D call: TRBD2 (6 bases). Trimming took 7 bases from V and 2 from J, leaving 12 bases between them. There are 14 residues in the CDR3. Germline V CDR1 and CDR2: MNHNS, SASEGT.

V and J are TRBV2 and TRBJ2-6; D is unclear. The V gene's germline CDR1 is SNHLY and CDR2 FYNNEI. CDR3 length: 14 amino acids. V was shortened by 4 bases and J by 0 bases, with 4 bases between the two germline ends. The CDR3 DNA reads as TGTGCCAGCAGTGCGGTCTCTGGGGCCAACGTCCTGACTTTC. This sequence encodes CASSAVSGANVLTF.

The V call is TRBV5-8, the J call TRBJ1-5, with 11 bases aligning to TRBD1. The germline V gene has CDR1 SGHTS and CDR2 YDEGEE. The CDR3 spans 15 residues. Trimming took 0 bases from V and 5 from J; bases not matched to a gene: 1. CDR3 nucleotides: TGTGCCAGCAGCTTGGTGGGACAGGGGGATCAGCCCCAGCATTTT. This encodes CASSLVGQGDQPQHF.